These 11 T cell receptor beta chains came from one sample sequenced in a study of blood T cells in healthy people across ages. Next came a second PCR, run for roughly 7 to 12 cycles, which used a sample-barcoded 5' primer along with a J-beta primer mix. One entry per CDR3 protein results from TCRdb running MiXCR on the 5' RACE reads. The profile shows more than 550,000 distinct CDR3 sequences, about 20% of them singletons. Sequencing was performed on blood. The receptors stem from a man in his 70s in good health.

Only a few counts were recorded for this clonotype. DNA of the CDR3: TGTGCCAGCAGCGTAGGGGGCGGGGGGTACAATGAGCAGTTCTTC. Amino acid sequence: CASSVGGGGYNEQFF. V and J are TRBV9 and TRBJ2-1; 8 nucleotides agree with TRBD2. V was pared by 0 bases and J by 4 bases, with 3 bases of the junction left unmatched. Germline V gene data show CDR1 as SGDLS and CDR2 as YYNGEE. This CDR3 comprises 15 residues.

The chain has TRBV3-1 and TRBJ1-2, with D tentatively TRBD1 (6 bases). V was pared by 5 bases and J by 4 bases, with 14 bases between. The CDR3 runs 14 residues. Germline V gene data show CDR1 as LGHDT and CDR2 as YNNKEL (reference sequence). The CDR3 protein is CASSTLDRTYGYTF. CDR3 DNA: TGTGCCAGCAGCACTCTAGACAGGACCTATGGCTACACCTTC.

The rearrangement uses TRBV5-1 and TRBJ2-7; 9 bases match TRBD1. The trim removed 3 bases at V and 5 bases at J, leaving 3 bases unmatched. The CDR3 sequence is 13 residues long. Germline CDR1 is SGHRS and CDR2 is YFSETQ. The CDR3 sequence is CASSSGQGNEQYF. CDR3 nucleotide sequence: TGCGCCAGCAGCTCGGGACAGGGAAACGAGCAGTACTTC. The full variable domain, completed using reference TRBV5-1 and TRBJ2-7, is KAGVTQTPRYLIKTRGQQVTLSCSPISGHRSVSWYQQTPGQGLQFLFEYFSETQRNKGNFPGRFSGRQFSNSRSEMNVSTLELGDSALYLCASSSGQGNEQYFGPGTRLTVT.

This clonotype was seen a handful of times. The rearrangement joins TRBV7-3 to TRBJ2-1; 7 bases fit TRBD2. V was clipped by 2 bases and J by 2 bases; unmatched bases: 3. Per the germline V gene, CDR1 is SGHTA and CDR2 is FQGTGA. The CDR3 is made up of 15 amino acids. The CDR3 DNA sequence: TGTGCCAGCAGCTTAGCTGCGGGAGCCTACAATGAGCAGTTCTTC. This codes for CASSLAAGAYNEQFF.

The CDR3 coding sequence is TGTGCCAGCAGCTTAGGGATTTGGGCTGAAGCTTTCTTT. It encodes CASSLGIWAEAFF. The chain joins TRBV7-9 to TRBJ1-1, with unresolved D. CDR1 and CDR2 (germline): SEHNR, FQNEAQ (reference sequence). The CDR3 is made up of 13 amino acids. Trimming removed 1 base from V and 6 bases from J, with 9 bases in between.

The chain recombines TRBV29-1 with TRBJ2-3; D ambiguous. This CDR3 has 13 amino acids. Between the trimmed V and J ends, which lost 6 bases and 1 base, there was a span of 11 bases. The germline CDR1 and CDR2 sequences are SQVTM and ANQGSEA. As DNA, the CDR3 is TGCAGCGTACGTGAAGGAGGCACAGATACGCAGTATTTT. This sequence encodes CSVREGGTDTQYF.

The chain carries TRBV18 and TRBJ2-1, with 11 bases that match TRBD1. V gave up 8 bases and J gave up 0 bases; unmatched junction bases: 3. Germline-derived CDR1 and CDR2 are KGHSH and LQKENI. This CDR3 region has 15 residues. The CDR3 reads CASKGTGGSYNEQFF. CDR3 DNA: TGTGCCAGCAAAGGGACAGGGGGCTCCTACAATGAGCAGTTCTTC.

About this clonotype: Sequence at one end of the junction differs from germline and may be a read error. The chain has TRBV2 and TRBJ2-3; D unresolved. The CDR3 runs to 14 residues. Germline CDR1 and CDR2: SNHLY and FYNNEI. CDR3 sequence reads: CVSSELRSTDTQYF. The CDR3 nucleotides are TGTGTCAGCAGTGAATTGCGGAGCACAGATACGCAGTATTTT.

CDR3 sequence reads: CASSLDRFSGANVLTF. Here the CDR3 DNA reads TGTGCCAGCAGCCTTGACAGGTTTTCTGGGGCCAACGTCCTGACTTTC. V and J are TRBV7-9 and TRBJ2-6; perhaps TRBD1 as D (6 bases). This CDR3 comprises 16 residues. The V and J ends lost 5 bases and 1 base respectively, with 12 bases between them. Germline V CDR1 and CDR2: SEHNR, FQNEAQ (reference sequence).

CDR3 coding DNA: TGTGCCAGCAGCCCTCAAGGGAAGACAGGACTGTTTTTT. This encodes CASSPQGKTGLFF. The rearrangement links TRBV14 to TRBJ1-4; perhaps TRBD1 as D (6 bases). Germline V gives CDR1 SGHDN, CDR2 FVKESK. V gave up 4 bases and J gave up 13 bases, with 16 bases separating them. CDR3 length equals 13 residues.

This clonotype was counted between two and nine times. The chain couples TRBV10-3 to TRBJ2-1; no firm D call. The J call may be incorrect, as the DNA end agrees better with TRBJ2-7. Germline CDR1 ENHRY, CDR2 SYGVKD. The CDR3 runs 16 residues. CDR3 coding DNA: TGTGCCATCAGTGAGTCGGTGACCCTGCTCGGCTACGAGCAGTACTTC. This translates into CAISESVTLLGYEQYF.